This T cell receptor (beta chain) derives from a study of shared clonotypes between healthy human individuals. General observations from the study: Only blood samples were collected, and tissue repertoires likely differ.

Germline CDR1 reads MNHEY; CDR2 reads SMNVEV (reference sequence). V lost 6 bases to trimming and J lost 5 bases, with 26 bases between them. This CDR3 has 18 residues. The data were produced by immunoSEQ multiplex PCR, yet TCRdb's version contains in-frame clones alone and is incomplete. Of some 1 million clones listed, 60% to 80% are singletons. Remarks on this clone: Its antigen is currently unknown.

There were no recent acute infections or vaccinations among the donors, who were healthy HIV-negative adults. Memory CD4+ cells were the fraction left after CD45RA+ naive selection. This TCR was sampled from a man aged 18-30 years in good health. Sequencing was performed on memory CD4+ T cells sorted from blood. Subset denoted: CD45RA-negative fraction. The V call is TRBV27, the J call TRBJ2-4; the D gene is possibly TRBD1 (5 bases). The CDR3 loop reads CASSLSNWQGLSENIQYF. CDR3 bases: TGTGCCAGCAGCCTGTCAAACTGGCAGGGCCTGTCCGAAAACATTCAGTACTTC.